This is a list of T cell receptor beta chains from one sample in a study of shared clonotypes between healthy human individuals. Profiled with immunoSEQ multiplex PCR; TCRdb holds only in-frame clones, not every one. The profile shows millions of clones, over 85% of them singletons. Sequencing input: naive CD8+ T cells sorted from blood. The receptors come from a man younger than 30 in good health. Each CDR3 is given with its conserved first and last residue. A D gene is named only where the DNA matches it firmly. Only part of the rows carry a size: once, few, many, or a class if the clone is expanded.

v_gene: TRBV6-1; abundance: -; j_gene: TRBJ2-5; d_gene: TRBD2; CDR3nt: TGTGCCAGCAGTGAGTCTAGCGGGAGAGGTGAGACCCAGTACTTC; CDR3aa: CASSESSGRGETQYF
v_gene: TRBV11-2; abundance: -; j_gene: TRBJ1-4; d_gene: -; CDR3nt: TGTGCCAGCAGCTTAGATAACTTATTTGCAACTAATGAAAAACTGTTTTTT; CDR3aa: CASSLDNLFATNEKLFF
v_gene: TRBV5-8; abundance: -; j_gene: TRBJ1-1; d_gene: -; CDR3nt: TGTGCCAGCAGCTTTGGGGAATACACTGAAGCTTTCTTT; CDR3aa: CASSFGEYTEAFF
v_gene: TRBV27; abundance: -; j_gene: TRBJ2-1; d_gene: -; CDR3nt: TGTGCCAGCAGTTTTGGAGGGTACAATGAGCAGTTCTTC; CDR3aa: CASSFGGYNEQFF
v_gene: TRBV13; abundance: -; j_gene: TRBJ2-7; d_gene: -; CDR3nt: TGTGCCAGCAGCTTCGACAGGTTAGTCTACGAGCAGTACTTC; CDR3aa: CASSFDRLVYEQYF
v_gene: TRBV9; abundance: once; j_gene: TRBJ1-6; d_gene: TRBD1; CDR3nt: TGTGCCAGCAGCGTAACAGGGGGAGGTTCACCCCTCCACTTT; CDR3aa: CASSVTGGGSPLHF
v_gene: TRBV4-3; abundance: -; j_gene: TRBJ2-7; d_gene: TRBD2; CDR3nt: TGCGCCAGCAGCCAAGGCCCCCTCCTAGCGGGAGGAATCGAGCAGTACTTC; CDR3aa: CASSQGPLLAGGIEQYF
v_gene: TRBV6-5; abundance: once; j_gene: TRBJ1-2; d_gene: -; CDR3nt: TGTGCCAGCAGGGGCAGTATCTATGGCTACACCTTC; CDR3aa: CASRGSIYGYTF
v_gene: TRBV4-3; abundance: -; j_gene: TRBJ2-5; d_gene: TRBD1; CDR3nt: TGCGCCAGCAGCCAAGTCTGGACAGGGGAAGAGACCCAGTACTTC; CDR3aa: CASSQVWTGEETQYF
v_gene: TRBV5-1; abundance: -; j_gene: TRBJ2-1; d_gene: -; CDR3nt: TGCGCCAGCAGCTTGGGCGGGGCCTTGACTTACAATGAGCAGTTCTTC; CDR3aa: CASSLGGALTYNEQFF
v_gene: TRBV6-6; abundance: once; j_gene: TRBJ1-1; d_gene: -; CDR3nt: TGTGCCAGCAGTTACTCGAACACCATCGAAGCTTTCTTT; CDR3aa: CASSYSNTIEAFF
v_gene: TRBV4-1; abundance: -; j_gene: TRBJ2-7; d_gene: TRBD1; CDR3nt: TGCGCCAGCAGACCCAGACAGGGAAGCTCCTACGAGCAGTACTTC; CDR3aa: CASRPRQGSSYEQYF
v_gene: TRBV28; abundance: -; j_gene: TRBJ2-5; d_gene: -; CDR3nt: TGTGCCAGCAGTTTTCAACCCCTTGGTGAGAGCCAAGAGACCCAGTACTTC; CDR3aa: CASSFQPLGESQETQYF
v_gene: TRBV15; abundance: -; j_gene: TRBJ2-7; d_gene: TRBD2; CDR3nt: TGTGCCACCAGCCGTTCGGGAGCGGGAGACGAGCAGTACTTC; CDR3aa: CATSRSGAGDEQYF
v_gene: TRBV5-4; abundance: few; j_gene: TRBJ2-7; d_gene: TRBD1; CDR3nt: TGTGCCAGCAGCTTGGAAGCTTTGGGACAGGGCTACGAGCAGTACTTC; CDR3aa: CASSLEALGQGYEQYF
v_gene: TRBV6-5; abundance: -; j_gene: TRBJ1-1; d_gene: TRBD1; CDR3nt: TGTGCCAGCAGTTACACGGGACAGGGGACTGAAGCTTTCTTT; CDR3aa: CASSYTGQGTEAFF
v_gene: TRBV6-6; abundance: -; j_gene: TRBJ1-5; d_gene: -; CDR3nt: TGTGCCAGCAGTATGGTCGGGGATGGGCAGCCCCAGCATTTT; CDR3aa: CASSMVGDGQPQHF
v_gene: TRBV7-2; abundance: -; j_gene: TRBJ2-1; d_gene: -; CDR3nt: TGTGCCAGCAGCTTTTGGGGGCGCGTAAATGAGCAGTTCTTC; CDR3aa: CASSFWGRVNEQFF
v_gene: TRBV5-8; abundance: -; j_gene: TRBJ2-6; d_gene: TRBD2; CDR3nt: TGTGCCAGCAGCTTGTGGGCTAGCGGGAGCTTGGGGGCCAACGTCCTGACTTTC; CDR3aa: CASSLWASGSLGANVLTF
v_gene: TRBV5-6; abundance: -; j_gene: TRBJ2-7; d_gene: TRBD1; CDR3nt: TGTGCCAGCAGCTTTCTTGGACAGGTCTACGAGCAGTACTTC; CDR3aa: CASSFLGQVYEQYF
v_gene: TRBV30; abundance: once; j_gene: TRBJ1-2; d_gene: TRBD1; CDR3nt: TGTGCCTGGAGCCCAACAGTCCCAATCGACAGGGACTATGGCTACACCTTC; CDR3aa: CAWSPTVPIDRDYGYTF
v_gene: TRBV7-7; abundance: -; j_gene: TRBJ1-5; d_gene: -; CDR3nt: TGTGCTAGCAGCTTCCCCGGGATTCGGGCTCAGCAGCCCCAGCATTTT; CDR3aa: CASSFPGIRAQQPQHF
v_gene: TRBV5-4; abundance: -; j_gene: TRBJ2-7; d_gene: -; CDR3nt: TGTGCCAGCAGCTTGGGACCCACCTACGAGCAGTACTTC; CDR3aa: CASSLGPTYEQYF
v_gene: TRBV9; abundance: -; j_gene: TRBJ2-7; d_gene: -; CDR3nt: TGTGCCAGCAGCTCGGACTCCTACGAGCAGTACTTC; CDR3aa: CASSSDSYEQYF
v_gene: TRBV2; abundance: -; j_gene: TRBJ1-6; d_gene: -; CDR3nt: TGTGCCAGCAGTGAGCGAACCTTCCACTTT; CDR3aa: CASSERTFHF
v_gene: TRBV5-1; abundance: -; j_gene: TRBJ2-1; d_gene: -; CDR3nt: TGCGCCAGCAGCTTGGGAGGGATGAGTGAGCAGTTCTTC; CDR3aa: CASSLGGMSEQFF
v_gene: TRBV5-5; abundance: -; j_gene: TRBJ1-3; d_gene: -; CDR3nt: TGTGCCAGCAGCTTGGCGGACGGAAACACCATATATTTT; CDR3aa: CASSLADGNTIYF
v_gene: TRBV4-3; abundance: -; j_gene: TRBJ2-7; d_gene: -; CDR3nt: TGCGCCAGCAGCCAAGACAAGTTAGACCACGAGCAGTACTTC; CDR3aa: CASSQDKLDHEQYF